A selection of T cell receptor beta chains follows, all from one sample in a study of blood T cell repertoires in COVID-19. Generated by immunoSEQ multiplex PCR, the TCRdb table keeps only in-frame clones and is missing some. Of about 260,000 clones in the sample, 80% to 90% are singletons; the top ten hold roughly 4%. Material for sequencing was peripheral blood. All receptors derive from a man aged 60 to 75 with acute or convalescent COVID-19. Each CDR3 is given with its conserved first and last residue.

J gene: TRBJ2-7; V gene: TRBV18; CDR3 protein: CASSGQGQYEQYF
J gene: TRBJ1-5; V gene: TRBV19; CDR3 protein: CASSMSRQANQPQHF
J gene: TRBJ2-7; V gene: TRBV7-2; CDR3 protein: CASSSLFYEQYF
J gene: TRBJ1-1; V gene: TRBV10-3; CDR3 protein: CAISESNVGEGMNTEAFF
J gene: TRBJ2-1; V gene: TRBV5-4; CDR3 protein: CASSFGLAGLIEQFF
J gene: TRBJ2-3; V gene: TRBV10-2; CDR3 protein: CATYSTDTQYF
J gene: TRBJ1-4; V gene: TRBV4-1; CDR3 protein: CASSRLQPSVVKKLFF
J gene: TRBJ1-2; V gene: TRBV7-2; CDR3 protein: CASSPPGTANYGYTF
J gene: TRBJ2-5; V gene: TRBV29-1; CDR3 protein: CSVEDPQGGETQYF
J gene: TRBJ2-1; V gene: TRBV19; CDR3 protein: CASSAGLTYNEQFF
J gene: TRBJ1-5; V gene: TRBV7-2; CDR3 protein: CASSLVPAHSNQPQHF
J gene: TRBJ1-1; V gene: TRBV5-1; CDR3 protein: CASSLSRLNTEAFF
J gene: TRBJ1-5; V gene: TRBV7-8; CDR3 protein: CASTLRGSNQPQHF
J gene: TRBJ2-1; V gene: TRBV19; CDR3 protein: CASSMLADYYNEQFF
J gene: TRBJ1-2; V gene: TRBV12-2; CDR3 protein: CASRLRIYRATNYGYTF